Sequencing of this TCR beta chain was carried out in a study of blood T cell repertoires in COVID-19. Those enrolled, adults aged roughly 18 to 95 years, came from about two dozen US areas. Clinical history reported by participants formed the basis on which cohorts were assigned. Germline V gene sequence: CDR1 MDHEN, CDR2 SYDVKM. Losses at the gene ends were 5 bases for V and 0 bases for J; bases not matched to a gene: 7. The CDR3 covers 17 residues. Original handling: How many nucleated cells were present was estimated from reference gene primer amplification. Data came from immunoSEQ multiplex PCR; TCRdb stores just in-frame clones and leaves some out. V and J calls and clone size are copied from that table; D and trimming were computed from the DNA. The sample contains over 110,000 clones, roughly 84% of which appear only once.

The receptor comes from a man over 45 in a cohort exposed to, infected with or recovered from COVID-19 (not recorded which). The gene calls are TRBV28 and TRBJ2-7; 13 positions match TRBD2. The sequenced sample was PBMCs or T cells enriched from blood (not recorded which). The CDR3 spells CASSHKGLAGYSYEQYF. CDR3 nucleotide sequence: TGTGCCAGCAGTCACAAGGGACTAGCGGGGTACTCCTACGAGCAGTACTTC.